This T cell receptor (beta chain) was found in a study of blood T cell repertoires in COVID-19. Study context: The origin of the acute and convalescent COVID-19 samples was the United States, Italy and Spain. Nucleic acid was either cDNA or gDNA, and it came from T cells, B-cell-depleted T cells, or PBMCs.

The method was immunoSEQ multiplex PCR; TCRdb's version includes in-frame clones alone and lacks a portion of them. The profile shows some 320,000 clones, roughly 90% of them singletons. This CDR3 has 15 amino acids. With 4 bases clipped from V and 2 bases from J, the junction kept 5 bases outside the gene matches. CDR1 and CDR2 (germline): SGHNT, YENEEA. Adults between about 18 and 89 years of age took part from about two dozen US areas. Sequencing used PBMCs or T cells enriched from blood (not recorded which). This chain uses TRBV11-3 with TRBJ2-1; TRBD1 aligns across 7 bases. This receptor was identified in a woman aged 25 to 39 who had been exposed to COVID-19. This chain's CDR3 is CASSSGQAAYNEQFF. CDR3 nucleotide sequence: TGTGCCAGCAGCTCCGGACAGGCTGCCTACAATGAGCAGTTCTTC.